This T cell receptor (beta chain) appears in the sequencing data of a study of T cells in Graves' hyperthyroidism and ophthalmopathy (dated by TCRdb to between 2018 and 2020). Background on the whole study: Peripheral blood was sampled at the time of initial diagnosis, prior to any treatment. To identify distinguishing TCR V-J signatures, a discovery cohort of about 95 patients was used, comprising some 45 with Graves' ophthalmopathy and 57 with stable Graves' hyperthyroidism. An independent validation cohort of around 19 hyperthyroidism patients and 17 patients who later progressed to ophthalmopathy tested prospective prediction of ophthalmopathy. For training and testing, the 100 or so patients in the discovery cohort were randomly divided in a 7:3 ratio. In six Graves' hyperthyroidism patients, the study also compared T-cell repertoires from thyroid tissue with T-cell repertoires from blood. After blood sampling, hyperthyroidism patients were treated with methimazole at a starting dose of 30 mg daily, and ophthalmopathy patients were treated with high-dose intravenous methylprednisolone. According to the paper, TCR Vbeta CDR3 sequencing was carried out on about 140 peripheral blood samples, which came from some 41 ophthalmopathy, around 74 hyperthyroidism and roughly 17 progressor patients. Broad study findings and their caveats: Sample size was not statistically predetermined, and investigators were not blinded to group allocation. Most expanded thyroid clonotypes (frequency above 0.001) were also detected in blood, a finding suggesting that blood repertoires may reflect thyroid immune responses. In cross-validation, a model built on a 13 V-J signature told ophthalmopathy apart from stable hyperthyroidism with approximately 90% sensitivity and about 81% specificity, and in testing the same model reached 80%/75%. During validation, the model predicted progression to ophthalmopathy a median of around 6 months ahead of onset, with roughly 65% sensitivity and around 72% specificity.

This clonotype appeared many times. What antigen it recognizes has not been identified. Qualities for individual bases were not recorded, and no much larger clone is one base off. Amplification of TCR beta CDR3 regions was carried out from RNA transcripts. The TCR CDR3 was subjected to a first round of RT-PCR using the HTBI primer set and the Qiagen OneStep RT-PCR kit. Libraries were constructed in a second round of multiplex PCR, after which size selection and purification were performed. Paired-end sequencing of the libraries was performed with 100 bp reads on an Illumina HiSeq2000. The authors' pipeline ran thus. SOAPnuke was used to process the raw data, removing reads that contained adapters or uncalled bases, had a mean Phred below 15, or lacked an exact match to the constant primer or identifier. High-quality paired reads were merged with COPE v1.2.5, and unique nucleotide sequences were defined as clonotypes. MiTCR v1.1 was used to align the clonotypes against IMGT TRBV, TRBD and TRBJ reference segments. Analysis was restricted to V-J combinations with a frequency above 0.0001, which covered 99.2% of repertoires. The TCS score was defined as the ratio of F50 (clonal expansion) to E x V (chaos), calculated using BLOSUM62-based TCRdist between CDR3 peptides within each V-J. Welch's t-statistics and random forest reduced roughly 500 V-J features to 13, which were used in a naive Bayes classifier (R e1071). TCRdb passed the public sequencing reads through fastp at Q25 and MiXCR, retaining productive beta sequences. Identical CDR3 proteins give one entry, which carries the most common genes and DNA. In this record, the V and J calls reflect TCRdb's handling and not the investigators' own analysis. The sample table records almost 250,000 distinct CDR3 sequences; roughly 22% of these occur just once. 30% to 40% of the sample is in the top ten clones.

Moderately to severely active disease, a Clinical Activity Score of at least 3, a NOSPECS grade of at least 4, and a duration under 3 months were present in ophthalmopathy patients. Exclusion was applied to patients with uncontrolled infections, other autoimmune diseases, pregnancy or lactation. Diagnoses were established on the basis of clinical symptoms, serum thyroxine and TRAb, thyroid ultrasound, and orbital computed tomography. PBMCs were separated from around 9.1 ml of fresh peripheral blood using Ficoll-Paque density gradient centrifugation. Total RNA was extracted with Trizol reagent, and quality was checked on an Agilent 2100 Bioanalyzer. Clipping removes 5 bases from V and 6 bases from J, with 15 as the unmatched junction base count. From its cysteine to its phenylalanine, the CDR3 spans 16 amino acids. Kept here is only the CDR3 DNA, which spans 48 bases and is read in frame from base 1. The germline V gene supplies CDR1 SGHVS and CDR2 FQNEAQ.

Sequences were obtained from blood. The rearrangement combines TRBV7-8 with TRBJ2-7, with 8 middle bases fitting TRBD1. This sequence was found in a woman aged 40-49 years with Graves' ophthalmopathy. The CDR3 reads CASSPTSGTGSGEQYF. The DNA sequence is as follows: TGTGCCAGCAGCCCGACTTCCGGGACAGGCTCGGGCGAGCAGTACTTC. With the rest looked up from the reference TRBV7-8 and TRBJ2-7 genes rather than sequenced, the full variable domain is GAGVSQSPRYKVAKRGQDVALRCDPISGHVSLFWYQQALGQGPEFLTYFQNEAQLDKSGLPSDRFFAERPEGSVSTLKIQRTQQEDSAVYLCASSPTSGTGSGEQYFGPGTRLTVT.